This TCR beta chain was obtained from a study of cytomegalovirus exposure and HLA in healthy donors. Study-wide findings and caveats: In vitro data verified three CMV-associated chains as specific for CMV antigens. The study had only CMV serostatus as immune exposure information.

Worth noting for this clone: Its target is not known.

The CDR3 is 14 residues long. The V end lost 5 bases, the J end lost 1 base, and 12 bases lay between the germline ends. Germline V CDR1 and CDR2: MNHEY, SVGAGI. The primer mix had 60 Vbeta and 13 Jbeta primers. Clones were read by immunoSEQ multiplex PCR, and TCRdb kept only the in-frame ones, dropping some. Of some 180,000 clones in the sample, approximately 82% are singletons; the top ten hold roughly 1.5%. Specimen: PBMCs. This TCR derives from a young woman in good health and CMV-seronegative. The chain is built from TRBV6-5 and TRBJ2-7; D may be TRBD2 (6 bases). CDR3 amino acids: CASSTGLASYEQYF. The CDR3 DNA reads as TGTGCCAGCAGTACGGGACTCGCTTCCTACGAGCAGTACTTC.